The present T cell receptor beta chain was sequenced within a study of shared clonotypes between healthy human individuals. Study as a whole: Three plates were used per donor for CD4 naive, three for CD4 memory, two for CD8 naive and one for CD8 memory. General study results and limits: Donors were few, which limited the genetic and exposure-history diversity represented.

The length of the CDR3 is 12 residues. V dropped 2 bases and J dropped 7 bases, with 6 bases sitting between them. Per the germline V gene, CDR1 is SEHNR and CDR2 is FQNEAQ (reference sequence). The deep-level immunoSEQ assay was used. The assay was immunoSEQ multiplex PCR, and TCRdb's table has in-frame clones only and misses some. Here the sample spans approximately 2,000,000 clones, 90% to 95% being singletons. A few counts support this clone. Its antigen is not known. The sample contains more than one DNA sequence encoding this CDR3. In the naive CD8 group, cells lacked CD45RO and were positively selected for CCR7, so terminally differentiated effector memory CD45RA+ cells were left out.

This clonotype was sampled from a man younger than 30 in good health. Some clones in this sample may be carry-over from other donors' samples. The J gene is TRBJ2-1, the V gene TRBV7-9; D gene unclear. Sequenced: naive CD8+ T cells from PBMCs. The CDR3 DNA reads TGTGCCAGCAGCTTATCTGGGAATGAGCAGTTCTTC. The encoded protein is CASSLSGNEQFF.